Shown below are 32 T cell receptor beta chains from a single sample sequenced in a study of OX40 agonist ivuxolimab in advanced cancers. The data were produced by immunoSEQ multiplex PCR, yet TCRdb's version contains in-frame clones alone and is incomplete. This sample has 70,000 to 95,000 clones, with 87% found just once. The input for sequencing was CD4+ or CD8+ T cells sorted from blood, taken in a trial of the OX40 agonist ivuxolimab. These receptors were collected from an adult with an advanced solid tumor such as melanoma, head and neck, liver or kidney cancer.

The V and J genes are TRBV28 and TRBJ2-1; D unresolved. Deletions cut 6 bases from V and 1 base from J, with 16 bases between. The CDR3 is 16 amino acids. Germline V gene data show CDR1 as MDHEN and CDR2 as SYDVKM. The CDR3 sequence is CASSFSGSVSYNEQFF. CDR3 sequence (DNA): TGTGCCAGCAGCTTTTCAGGTTCCGTATCCTACAATGAGCAGTTCTTC.

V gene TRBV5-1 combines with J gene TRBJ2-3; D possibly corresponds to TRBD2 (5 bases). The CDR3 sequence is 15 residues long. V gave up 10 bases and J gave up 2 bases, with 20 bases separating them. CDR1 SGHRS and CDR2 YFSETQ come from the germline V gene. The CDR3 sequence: CAGCQGSPSTDTQYF. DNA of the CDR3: TGCGCCGGGTGCCAAGGGAGCCCCTCCACAGATACGCAGTATTTT.

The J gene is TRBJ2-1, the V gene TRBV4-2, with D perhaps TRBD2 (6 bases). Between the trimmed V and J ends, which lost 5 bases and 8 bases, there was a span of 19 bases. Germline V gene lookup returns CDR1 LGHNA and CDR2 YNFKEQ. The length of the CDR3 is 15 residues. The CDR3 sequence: CASSLAGTGAYEQFF. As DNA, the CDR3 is TGTGCCAGCAGCTTGGCGGGAACGGGAGCGTATGAGCAGTTCTTC.

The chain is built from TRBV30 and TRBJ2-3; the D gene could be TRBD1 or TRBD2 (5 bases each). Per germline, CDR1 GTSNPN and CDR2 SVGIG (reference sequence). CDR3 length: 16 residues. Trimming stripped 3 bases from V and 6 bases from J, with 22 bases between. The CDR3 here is CAWSNTVWQGVDTQYF. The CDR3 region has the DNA TGTGCCTGGAGCAACACGGTGTGGCAGGGAGTCGATACGCAGTATTTT.

The chain's CDR3 is CASSMGPDGFDTQYF. The CDR3 bases are TGTGCCAGCAGCATGGGGCCGGACGGATTTGATACGCAGTATTTT. The chain is built from TRBV5-5 and TRBJ2-3; TRBD1 is a possible D gene (5 bases). V was trimmed by 4 bases and J by 6 bases, leaving 18 bases between them. The length of the CDR3 is 15 residues. The germline V gene has CDR1 SGHKS and CDR2 YYEKEE (reference sequence). The full variable domain, rest sourced from reference TRBV5-5 and TRBJ2-3, is DAGVTQSPTHLIKTRGQQVTLRCSPISGHKSVSWYQQVLGQGPQFIFQYYEKEERGRGNFPDRFSARQFPNYSSELNVNALLLGDSALYLCASSMGPDGFDTQYFGPGTRLTVL.

In DNA, the CDR3 is TGTGCCAGCAGGCCCGGAAGATCTGGGGCCAACGTCCTGACTTTC. Its translation: CASRPGRSGANVLTF. J is TRBJ2-6 and V is TRBV6-4; D is uncertain. V was clipped by 6 bases and J by 1 base, with 10 bases between them. Germline V CDR1 and CDR2: MRHNA, SNTAGT. CDR3 size: 15 residues.

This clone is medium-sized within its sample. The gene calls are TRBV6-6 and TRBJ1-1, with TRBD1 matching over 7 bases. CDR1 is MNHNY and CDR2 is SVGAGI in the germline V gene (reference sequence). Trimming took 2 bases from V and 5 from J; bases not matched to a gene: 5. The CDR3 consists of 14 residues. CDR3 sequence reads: CASSYTDRNTEAFF. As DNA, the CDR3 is TGTGCCAGCAGTTACACGGACAGGAATACTGAAGCTTTCTTT.

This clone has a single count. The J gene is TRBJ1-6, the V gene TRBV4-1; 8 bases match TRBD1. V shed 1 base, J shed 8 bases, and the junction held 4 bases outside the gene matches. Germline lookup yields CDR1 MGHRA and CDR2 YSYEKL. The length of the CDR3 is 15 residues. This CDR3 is CASSQGGQEYSPLHF. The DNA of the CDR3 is TGCGCCAGCAGCCAAGGGGGACAGGAATATTCACCCCTCCACTTT.

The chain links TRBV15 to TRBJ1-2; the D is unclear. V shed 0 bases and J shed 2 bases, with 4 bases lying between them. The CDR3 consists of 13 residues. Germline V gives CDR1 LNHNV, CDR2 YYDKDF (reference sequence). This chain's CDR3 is CATSRDGNYGYTF. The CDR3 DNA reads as TGTGCCACCAGCAGAGATGGAAACTATGGCTACACCTTC.

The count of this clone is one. CDR3 DNA: TGCAGCGTGATGGGGACTAGCGGGGGCCATACCTACGAGCAGTACTTC. Translated, it gives CSVMGTSGGHTYEQYF. The J gene is TRBJ2-7, the V gene TRBV29-1, with 14 bases that match TRBD2. Per germline, CDR1 SQVTM and CDR2 ANQGSEA. The CDR3 sequence is 16 residues long. Trimming removed 6 bases from V and 2 bases from J; junction bases left unmatched: 9.

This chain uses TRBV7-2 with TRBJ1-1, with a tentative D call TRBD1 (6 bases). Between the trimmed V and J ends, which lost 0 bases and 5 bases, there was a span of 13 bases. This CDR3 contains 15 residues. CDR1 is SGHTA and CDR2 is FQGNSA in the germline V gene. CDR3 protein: CASSLAATGQTEAFF. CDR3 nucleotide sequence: TGTGCCAGCAGCTTAGCGGCGACAGGTCAGACTGAAGCTTTCTTT.

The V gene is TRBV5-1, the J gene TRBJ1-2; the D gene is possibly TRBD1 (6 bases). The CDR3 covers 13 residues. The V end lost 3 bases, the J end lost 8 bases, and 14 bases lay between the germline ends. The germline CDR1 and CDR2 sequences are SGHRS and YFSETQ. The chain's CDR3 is CASSSGQSGGYTF. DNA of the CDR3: TGCGCCAGCAGCTCCGGACAGTCTGGGGGCTACACCTTC.

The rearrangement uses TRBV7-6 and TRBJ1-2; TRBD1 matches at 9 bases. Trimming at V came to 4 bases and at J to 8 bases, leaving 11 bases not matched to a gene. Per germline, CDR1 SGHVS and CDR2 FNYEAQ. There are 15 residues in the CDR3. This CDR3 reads CASSSTQGASTGYTF. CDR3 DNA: TGTGCCAGCAGCTCCACACAGGGGGCGAGTACGGGCTACACCTTC. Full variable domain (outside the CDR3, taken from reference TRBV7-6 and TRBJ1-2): GAGVSQSPRYKVTKRGQDVALRCDPISGHVSLYWYRQALGQGPEFLTYFNYEAQQDKSGLPNDRFSAERPEGSISTLTIQRTEQRDSAMYRCASSSTQGASTGYTFGSGTRLTVV.

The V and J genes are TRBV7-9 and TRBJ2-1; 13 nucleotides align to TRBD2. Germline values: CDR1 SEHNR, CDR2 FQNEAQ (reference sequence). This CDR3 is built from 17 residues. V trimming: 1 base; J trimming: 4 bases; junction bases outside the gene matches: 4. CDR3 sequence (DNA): TGTGCCAGCAGCTTAGGCGGACTAGCGGGGGTATACAATGAGCAGTTCTTC. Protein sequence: CASSLGGLAGVYNEQFF.

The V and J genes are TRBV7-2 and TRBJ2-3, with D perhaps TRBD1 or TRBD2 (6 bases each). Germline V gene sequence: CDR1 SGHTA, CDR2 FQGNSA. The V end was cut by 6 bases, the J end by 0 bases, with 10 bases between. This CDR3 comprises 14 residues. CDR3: CASRAGHSTDTQYF. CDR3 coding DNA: TGTGCCAGCAGGGCGGGACACAGCACAGATACGCAGTATTTT.

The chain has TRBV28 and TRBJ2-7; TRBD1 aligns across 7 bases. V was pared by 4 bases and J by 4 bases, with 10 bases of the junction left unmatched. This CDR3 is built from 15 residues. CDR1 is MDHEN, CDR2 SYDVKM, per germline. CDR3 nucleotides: TGTGCCAGCAGTTCCCAGACAGGGCTCTGGTACGAGCAGTACTTC. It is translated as CASSSQTGLWYEQYF.

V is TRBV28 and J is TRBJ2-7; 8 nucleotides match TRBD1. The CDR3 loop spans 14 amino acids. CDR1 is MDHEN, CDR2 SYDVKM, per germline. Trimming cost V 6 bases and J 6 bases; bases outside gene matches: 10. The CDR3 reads CASSQTDRGAEQYF. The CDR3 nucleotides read TGTGCCAGCAGCCAAACCGACAGGGGCGCCGAGCAGTACTTC.

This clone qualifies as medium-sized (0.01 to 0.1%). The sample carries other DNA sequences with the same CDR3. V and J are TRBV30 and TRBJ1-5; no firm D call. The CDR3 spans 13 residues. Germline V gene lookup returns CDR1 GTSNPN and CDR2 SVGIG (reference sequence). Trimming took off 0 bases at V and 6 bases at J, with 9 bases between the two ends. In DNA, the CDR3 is TGTGCCTGGAGTGTTAAAGGGTCTCAGCCCCAGCATTTT. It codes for CAWSVKGSQPQHF.

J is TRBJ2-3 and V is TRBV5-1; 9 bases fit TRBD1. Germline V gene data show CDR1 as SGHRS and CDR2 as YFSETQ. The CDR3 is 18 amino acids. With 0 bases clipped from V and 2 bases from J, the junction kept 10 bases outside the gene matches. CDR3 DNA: TGCGCCAGCAGCTTGGACGGGACAGGGTGGCCGAACACAGATACGCAGTATTTT. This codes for CASSLDGTGWPNTDTQYF.

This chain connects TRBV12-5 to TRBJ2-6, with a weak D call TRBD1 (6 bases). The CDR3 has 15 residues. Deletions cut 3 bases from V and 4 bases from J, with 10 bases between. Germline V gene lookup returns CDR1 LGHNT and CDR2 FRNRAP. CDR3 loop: CASGLTGPGANVLTF. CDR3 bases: TGTGCTAGTGGTTTAACAGGGCCGGGGGCCAACGTCCTGACTTTC. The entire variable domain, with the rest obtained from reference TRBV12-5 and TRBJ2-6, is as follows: DARVTQTPRHKVTEMGQEVTMRCQPILGHNTVFWYRQTMMQGLELLAYFRNRAPLDDSGMPKDRFSAEMPDATLATLKIQPSEPRDSAVYFCASGLTGPGANVLTFGAGSRLTVL.

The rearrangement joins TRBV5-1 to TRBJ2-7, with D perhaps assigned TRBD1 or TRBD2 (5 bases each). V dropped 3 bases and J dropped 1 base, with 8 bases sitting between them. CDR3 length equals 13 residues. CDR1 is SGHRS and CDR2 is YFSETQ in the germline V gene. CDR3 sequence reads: CASSWDQSYEQYF. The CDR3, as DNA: TGCGCCAGCAGCTGGGACCAGTCCTACGAGCAGTACTTC.

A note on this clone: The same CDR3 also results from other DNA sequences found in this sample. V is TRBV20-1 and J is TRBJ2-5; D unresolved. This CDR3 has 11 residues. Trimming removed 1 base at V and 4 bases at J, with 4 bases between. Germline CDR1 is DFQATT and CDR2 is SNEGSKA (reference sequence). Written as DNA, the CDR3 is TGCAGTGCTAGAGGCGGAGAGACCCAGTACTTC. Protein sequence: CSARGGETQYF.

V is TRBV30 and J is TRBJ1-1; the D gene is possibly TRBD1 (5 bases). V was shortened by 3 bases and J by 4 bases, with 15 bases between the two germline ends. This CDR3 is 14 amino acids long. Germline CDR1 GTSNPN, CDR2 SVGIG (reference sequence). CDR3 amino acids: CAWRETGRGTEAFF. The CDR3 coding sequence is TGTGCCTGGAGGGAAACTGGGAGGGGCACTGAAGCTTTCTTT.

CDR3 amino acids: CASSFYTGMNTEAFF. In DNA form, the CDR3 reads TGCGCCAGCAGCTTTTACACTGGCATGAACACTGAAGCTTTCTTT. The chain uses TRBV5-1 and TRBJ1-1; D unclear. CDR1 is SGHRS and CDR2 is YFSETQ in the germline V gene. Trimming took 2 bases from V and 0 from J, leaving 11 bases between them. This CDR3 is 15 amino acids long. Filled out from reference TRBV5-1 and TRBJ1-1, the complete variable domain reads KAGVTQTPRYLIKTRGQQVTLSCSPISGHRSVSWYQQTPGQGLQFLFEYFSETQRNKGNFPGRFSGRQFSNSRSEMNVSTLELGDSALYLCASSFYTGMNTEAFFGQGTRLTVV.

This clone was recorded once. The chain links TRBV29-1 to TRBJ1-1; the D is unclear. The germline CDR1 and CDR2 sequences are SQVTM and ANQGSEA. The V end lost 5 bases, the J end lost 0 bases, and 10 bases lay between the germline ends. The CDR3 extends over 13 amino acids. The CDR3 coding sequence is TGCAGCGTTTCAATATCGATGAACACTGAAGCTTTCTTT. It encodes CSVSISMNTEAFF.

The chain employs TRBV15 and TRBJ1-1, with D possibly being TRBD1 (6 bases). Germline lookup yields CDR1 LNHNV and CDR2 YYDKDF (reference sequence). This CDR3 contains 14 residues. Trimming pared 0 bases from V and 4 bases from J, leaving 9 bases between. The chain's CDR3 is CATSREYRVTEAFF. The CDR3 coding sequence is TGTGCCACCAGCAGAGAGTACAGGGTCACTGAAGCTTTCTTT.

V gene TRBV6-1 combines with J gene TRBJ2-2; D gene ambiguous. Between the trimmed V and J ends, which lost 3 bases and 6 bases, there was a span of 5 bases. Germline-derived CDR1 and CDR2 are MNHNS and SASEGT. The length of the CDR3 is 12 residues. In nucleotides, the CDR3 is TGTGCCAGCAGTGACCTCGCCGGGGAGCTGTTTTTT. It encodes CASSDLAGELFF.

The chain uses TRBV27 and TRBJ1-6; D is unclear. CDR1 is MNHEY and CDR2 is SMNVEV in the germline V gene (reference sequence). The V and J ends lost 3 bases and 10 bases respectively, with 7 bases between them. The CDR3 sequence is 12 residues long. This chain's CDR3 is CASSFANSPLHF. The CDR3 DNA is TGTGCCAGCAGTTTTGCGAACTCACCCCTCCACTTT.

CDR3 coding DNA: TGTGCCAGCAGTTATAGCGTCCTCGGGCAGCAGCCCCAGCATTTT. Protein sequence: CASSYSVLGQQPQHF. V is TRBV6-5 and J is TRBJ1-5, with D hard to call. V dropped 3 bases and J dropped 7 bases, with 16 bases sitting between them. CDR3 size: 15 residues. Germline V gives CDR1 MNHEY, CDR2 SVGAGI.

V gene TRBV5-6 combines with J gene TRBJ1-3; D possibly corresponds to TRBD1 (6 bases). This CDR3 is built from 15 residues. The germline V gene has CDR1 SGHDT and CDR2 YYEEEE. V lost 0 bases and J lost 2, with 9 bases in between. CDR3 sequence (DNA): TGTGCCAGCAGCTTGGGAACAGGGACTGGAAACACCATATATTTT. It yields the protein CASSLGTGTGNTIYF.

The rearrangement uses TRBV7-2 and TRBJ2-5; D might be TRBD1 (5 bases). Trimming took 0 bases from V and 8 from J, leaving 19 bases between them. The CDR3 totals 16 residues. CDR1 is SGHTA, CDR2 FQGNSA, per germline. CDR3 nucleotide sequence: TGTGCCAGCAGCTTAGCAATTGGAAGGGGCGAGGAAACCCAGTACTTC. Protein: CASSLAIGRGEETQYF.

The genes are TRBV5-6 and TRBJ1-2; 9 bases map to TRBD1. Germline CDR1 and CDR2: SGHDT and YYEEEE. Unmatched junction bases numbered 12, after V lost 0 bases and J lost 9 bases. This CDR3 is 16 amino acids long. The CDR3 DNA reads TGTGCCAGCAGCTTGGAAGGGACAGGGTTAGTTGCCAGCTACACCTTC. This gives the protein CASSLEGTGLVASYTF.